This record looks at one T cell receptor beta chain sequence and its context. Its antigen is unidentified. People in the study who had HIV all got their treatment in the United States. The sample originates from a study of long-term antiretroviral therapy in people with HIV. General study results and limits: ART adherence, viral resistance and therapy changes went undocumented.

Germline CDR1 is SGHNT and CDR2 is YYREEE (reference sequence). The CDR3 is made up of 15 amino acids. The V segment lost 1 base and the J segment 4 bases; nucleotides outside the gene matches: 7. Sequencing used immunoSEQ v3.0 at survey level. Only in-frame clones appear in the TCRdb table, and some are missing; sequencing was by immunoSEQ multiplex PCR. The data contain under 30,000 clones, almost 80% of them singletons. The J gene is TRBJ1-1, the V gene TRBV5-4, with 7 bases matching TRBD1. The sample here was unsorted PBMCs, taken 2.1 years after starting antiretroviral therapy. This TCR derives from a man between 25 and 39 years old with HIV. For the CDR3, the DNA is TGTGCCAGCAGCTTGTCCGGACAGGTGATCACTGAAGCTTTCTTT. Its protein is CASSLSGQVITEAFF.